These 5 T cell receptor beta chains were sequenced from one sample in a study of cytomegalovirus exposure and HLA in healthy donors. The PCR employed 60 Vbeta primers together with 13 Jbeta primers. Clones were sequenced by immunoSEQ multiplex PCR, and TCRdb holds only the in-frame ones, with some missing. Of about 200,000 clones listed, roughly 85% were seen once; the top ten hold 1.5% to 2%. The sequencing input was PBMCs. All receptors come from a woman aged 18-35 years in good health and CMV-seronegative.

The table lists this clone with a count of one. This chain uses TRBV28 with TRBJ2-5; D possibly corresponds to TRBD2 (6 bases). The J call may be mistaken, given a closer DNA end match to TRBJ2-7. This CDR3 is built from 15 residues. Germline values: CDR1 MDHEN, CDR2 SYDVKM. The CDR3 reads CASSLGAGPSYEQYF. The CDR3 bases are TGTGCCAGCAGTTTAGGCGCGGGGCCCTCCTACGAGCAGTACTTC.

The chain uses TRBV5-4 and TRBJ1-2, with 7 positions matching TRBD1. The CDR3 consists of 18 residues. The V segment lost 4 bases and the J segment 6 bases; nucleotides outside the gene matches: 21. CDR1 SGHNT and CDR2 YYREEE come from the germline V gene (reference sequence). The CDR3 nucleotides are TGTGCCAGCAGCAAAGGGACAGCCGACCAAAAAACACGAGATGGCTACACCTTC. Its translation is CASSKGTADQKTRDGYTF.

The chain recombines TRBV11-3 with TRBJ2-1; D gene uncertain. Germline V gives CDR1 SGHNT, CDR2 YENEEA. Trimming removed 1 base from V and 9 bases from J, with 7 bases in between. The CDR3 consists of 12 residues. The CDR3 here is CASSLVNGEQFF. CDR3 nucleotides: TGTGCCAGCAGCTTAGTTAACGGTGAGCAGTTCTTC. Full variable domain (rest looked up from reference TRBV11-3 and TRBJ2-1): EAGVVQSPRYKIIEKKQPVAFWCNPISGHNTLYWYLQNLGQGPELLIRYENEEAVDDSQLPKDRFSAERLKGVDSTLKIQPAELGDSAVYLCASSLVNGEQFFGPGTRLTVL.

The CDR3 here is CASSVGTSLDNEQFF. The CDR3 DNA reads as TGTGCCAGCAGCGTCGGGACAAGCTTGGACAATGAGCAGTTCTTC. The V gene is TRBV9, the J gene TRBJ2-1, with a possible D match to TRBD1 (6 bases). CDR3 size: 15 residues. Germline-derived CDR1 and CDR2 are SGDLS and YYNGEE. Trimming removed 2 bases from V and 5 bases from J, with 14 bases in between.

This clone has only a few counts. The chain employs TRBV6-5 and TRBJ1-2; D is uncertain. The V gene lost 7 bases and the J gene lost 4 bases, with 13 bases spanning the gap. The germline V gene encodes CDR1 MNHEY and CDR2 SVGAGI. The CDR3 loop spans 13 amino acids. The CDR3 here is CASTTRGSYGYTF. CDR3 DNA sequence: TGTGCCAGCACGACGCGCGGGAGCTATGGCTACACCTTC.